These 14 T cell receptor beta chains were sequenced from one sample in a study of shared clonotypes between healthy human individuals (TCRdb year 2020). Library preparation employed the immunoSEQ multiplex PCR assay. Sourced from immuneACCESS, this table was stored by TCRdb with only in-frame sequences that have V and J called. A share of the clones is absent; for the studies checked, an unresolved V gene accounts for under half, and the remainder has no known explanation. A total of 2.5 million or so clones appear in this sample, around 94% of them only once. Roughly 0.14% of the sample is held by the ten biggest clonotypes. The sequencing sample was made of naive CD4+ T cells sorted from blood. The intended sense of this specimen's cell subset or site label: CD45RA+ positively selected. The receptors were sampled from a man between 18 and 29 years old in good health.

The rearrangement links TRBV20-1 to TRBJ1-2; no reliable D call. The CDR3 length is 11 residues. V gave up 5 bases and J gave up 8 bases, with 12 bases separating them. Looked up from germline, CDR1 is DFQATT and CDR2 is SNEGSKA (reference sequence). DNA for the CDR3: TGCAGTGCTCGCATGGAGGGAGGCTACACCTTC. This gives the protein CSARMEGGYTF.

V gene TRBV18 combines with J gene TRBJ2-2; 8 nucleotides match TRBD2. The CDR3 consists of 15 residues. With 3 bases clipped from V and 4 bases from J, the junction kept 4 bases outside the gene matches. The germline CDR1 and CDR2 sequences are KGHSH and LQKENI. CDR3 loop: CASSPERESTGELFF. Written as DNA, the CDR3 is TGTGCCAGCTCACCCGAGCGGGAGAGCACCGGGGAGCTGTTTTTT.

A word on this clone: Other DNA sequences within the sample encode an identical CDR3. This rearrangement joins TRBV18 to TRBJ2-5, with D unresolved. CDR3 length: 14 residues. V was trimmed by 0 bases and J by 2 bases, leaving 7 bases between them. The germline V gene has CDR1 KGHSH and CDR2 LQKENI. CDR3: CASSPPSKQETQYF. Here the CDR3 DNA reads TGTGCCAGCTCACCACCTTCTAAACAAGAGACCCAGTACTTC.

V and J are TRBV10-3 and TRBJ1-2; 9 nucleotides agree with TRBD1. The CDR3 is 13 amino acids. The J segment lost 7 bases and the V segment lost 6 bases, leaving 6 bases of the junction unmatched. Germline V gives CDR1 ENHRY, CDR2 SYGVKD. As DNA, the CDR3 is TGTGCCATCAGGGGGGACAGGGAACTTGGCTACACCTTC. Its translation is CAIRGDRELGYTF.

The chain carries TRBV7-9 and TRBJ1-6, with TRBD1 matching over 10 bases. The CDR3 sequence is 16 residues long. After removal of 5 bases from V and 6 bases from J, the junction contained 7 bases not matched to a gene. From germline, CDR1 is SEHNR and CDR2 FQNEAQ (reference sequence). The CDR3 spells CASSRIRDRGNSPLHF. In DNA, the CDR3 is TGTGCCAGCAGCCGTATAAGGGACAGGGGTAATTCACCCCTCCACTTT.

This clone was detected once. The chain's CDR3 is CASSPGAKYEQYF. CDR3 DNA: TGTGCCAGCAGTCCCGGGGCCAAGTACGAGCAGTACTTC. The rearrangement links TRBV5-6 to TRBJ2-7, with D perhaps assigned TRBD1 or TRBD2 (5 bases each). The CDR3 runs 13 residues. Germline V CDR1 and CDR2: SGHDT, YYEEEE. The V gene lost 5 bases and the J gene lost 4 bases, with 13 bases spanning the gap.

This chain uses TRBV5-4 with TRBJ2-5; tentative D call: TRBD1 (6 bases). The length of the CDR3 is 15 residues. Trimming removed 1 base at V and 5 bases at J, with 15 bases between. CDR1 and CDR2 from the germline V gene are SGHNT and YYREEE (reference sequence). CDR3 sequence reads: CASSLRQGREETQYF. The CDR3 region has the DNA TGTGCCAGCAGCTTGCGGCAGGGGCGAGAGGAGACCCAGTACTTC.

The rearrangement uses TRBV10-3 and TRBJ2-7, with 14 bases identical to TRBD2. There are 14 residues in the CDR3. After removal of 7 bases from V and 9 bases from J, the junction contained 8 bases not matched to a gene. Germline assignment: CDR1 ENHRY and CDR2 SYGVKD. The CDR3 spells CAITSGLAGERQYF. DNA for the CDR3: TGTGCCATCACCTCGGGACTAGCGGGGGAGCGGCAGTACTTC.

This chain connects TRBV5-4 to TRBJ2-5; 9 bases are shared with TRBD2. This CDR3 has 18 amino acids. Germline values: CDR1 SGHNT, CDR2 YYREEE (reference sequence). Trimming cost V 0 bases and J 5 bases; bases outside gene matches: 14. The CDR3 DNA follows: TGTGCCAGCAGCTTGGTGGGCGCTAGCGGGATCCCTTTGGAGACCCAGTACTTC. The encoded protein is CASSLVGASGIPLETQYF.

This chain links TRBV18 with TRBJ1-2, with 8 positions matching TRBD1. Trimming removed 2 bases from V and 6 bases from J; junction bases left unmatched: 5. The CDR3 sequence is 14 residues long. The germline CDR1 and CDR2 sequences are KGHSH and LQKENI. CDR3 sequence reads: CASSPKQGADGYTF. The CDR3 region has the DNA TGTGCCAGCTCACCAAAGCAGGGGGCAGATGGCTACACCTTC.

The chain links TRBV10-3 to TRBJ2-5; D unresolved. Trimming removed 1 base at V and 7 bases at J, with 13 bases between. From germline, CDR1 is ENHRY and CDR2 SYGVKD. The CDR3 has 14 residues. This CDR3 reads CAISEFQTSGTQYF. Written as DNA, the CDR3 is TGTGCCATCAGTGAGTTCCAAACTTCAGGGACCCAGTACTTC.

The chain joins TRBV6-5 to TRBJ2-4; D is unresolved. Germline CDR1 is MNHEY and CDR2 is SVGAGI. The CDR3 sequence is 15 residues long. Trimming took 2 bases from V and 0 from J, leaving 8 bases between them. The CDR3 nucleotides read TGTGCCAGCAGTTACGACGGAATAGCCAAAAACATTCAGTACTTC. Amino acids: CASSYDGIAKNIQYF.

The rearrangement links TRBV7-2 to TRBJ1-1; possible D gene TRBD1, 5 bases. The V end was cut by 5 bases, the J end by 11 bases, with 18 bases between. The CDR3 is 13 amino acids. Looked up from germline, CDR1 is SGHTA and CDR2 is FQGNSA. Here the CDR3 DNA reads TGTGCCAGCAGCCCACGAGTGGGGACTGGGGCTTTCTTT. The encoded protein is CASSPRVGTGAFF.

V and J are TRBV27 and TRBJ2-4; no clear D gene. The germline V gene has CDR1 MNHEY and CDR2 SMNVEV (reference sequence). The CDR3 length is 15 residues. V shed 6 bases and J shed 3 bases, with 15 bases lying between them. In nucleotides, the CDR3 is TGTGCCAGCAGCTATACAGATCCCGGCAAAAACATTCAGTACTTC. Translating it yields CASSYTDPGKNIQYF.